This TCR beta chain was captured by sequencing in a study of regulatory T cells in long-lasting Graves disease. This clonotype has ten or more counts. TCR beta libraries were built with iRepertoire HTBI primers and Arm-PCR of CDR3 regions. TCRdb re-analysed the multiplex PCR reads in MiXCR, keeping a single row per CDR3 protein. Among about 360,000 distinct CDR3 sequences listed, 15% to 20% were seen once. Time point: newly diagnosed GD, antithyroid drugs for less than 3 months. Preparation of the TCR library used RNA extracted from PBMCs. CDR3 length equals 16 residues. Per the germline V gene, CDR1 is PRHDT and CDR2 is FYEKMQ (reference sequence). Trimming removed 1 base at V and 4 bases at J, with 15 bases between. These data also formed part of another study, on T cells in Graves' hyperthyroidism and ophthalmopathy. This second study notes: TCR CDR3 underwent first-round RT-PCR with the HTBI primer set.

The chain employs TRBV13 and TRBJ2-3, with TRBD1 as a possible D gene (6 bases). This receptor was taken from a young woman with Graves disease. The sequenced sample was peripheral blood mononuclear cells (PBMCs), obtained at new diagnosis, from a patient treated with antithyroid drugs. The CDR3 DNA reads as TGTGCCAGCAGCTTAGAGGGGGTTTCAGGGTCAGATACGCAGTATTTT. Translation gives CASSLEGVSGSDTQYF.